This TCR beta chain was obtained from a study of post-analysis software for immune sequencing data. Findings of the study overall: Patients used about 5 TRBV segments, including TRBV5-6, TRBV5-1 and TRBV20-1, more often than controls. Multiple sclerosis was associated with a significant reduction in normalized Chao1 diversity relative to controls.

TCR beta cDNA libraries had unique molecular identifiers. TCRdb processed the PCR reads anew with MiXCR; each CDR3 protein has one entry. The table lists hundreds of thousands of distinct CDR3 sequences, 25% to 30% of them singletons. V lost 3 bases and J 7 bases, leaving 9 bases between the germline ends. Germline CDR1 is LNHDA and CDR2 is SQIVND (reference sequence). The length of the CDR3 is 12 residues. On this clonotype itself: What it binds is unknown.

The sample consisted of blood. This TCR came from a girl between 5 and 17 years old with multiple sclerosis. The rearrangement links TRBV19 to TRBJ1-2; D is uncertain. CDR3 DNA sequence: TGTGCCAGTAGTATCGCAGGCAGTGGCTACACCTTC. As protein: CASSIAGSGYTF.